The 21 T cell receptor beta chains below all came from one sample that was sequenced in a study of identifying expanded T cells in peripheral blood. Measured with immunoSEQ multiplex PCR; TCRdb has only the in-frame clones, and not every one. Among tens of thousands of clones, 84% were seen once, and the ten largest hold less than 20%. The sample comprised blood. These receptors were collected from a person aged 18-70 years in good health.

This clone has only a few counts. The chain carries TRBV28 and TRBJ1-1; tentatively, D is TRBD1 (6 bases). CDR3 length: 15 amino acids. V was clipped by 1 base and J by 3 bases, with 12 bases between them. Per the germline V gene, CDR1 is MDHEN and CDR2 is SYDVKM. CDR3 nucleotide sequence: TGTGCCAGCAGTTTATCAACAGGGAGGTACACTGAAGCTTTCTTT. This translates into CASSLSTGRYTEAFF.

V and J are TRBV28 and TRBJ1-5; D uncertain. Trimming shortened V by 5 bases and J by 9 bases, and 11 bases separated the two germline ends. CDR1 and CDR2 (germline): MDHEN, SYDVKM. This CDR3 has 12 residues. As DNA, the CDR3 is TGTGCCAGCAGTCCTCATGGACTGCCCCAGCATTTT. It specifies CASSPHGLPQHF.

The chain carries TRBV4-1 and TRBJ1-4; D might be TRBD1 (6 bases). This CDR3 spans 18 amino acids. The germline gives CDR1 MGHRA, CDR2 YSYEKL. Trimming removed 0 bases from V and 6 bases from J, with 20 bases in between. The CDR3 spells CASSQDRQGSIQDEKLFF. The DNA for the CDR3 is TGCGCCAGCAGCCAAGATAGGCAGGGGTCGATACAGGATGAAAAACTGTTTTTT.

This clone was seen just once. The rearrangement joins TRBV25-1 to TRBJ1-4; no firm D call. Germline V gene data show CDR1 as MGHDK and CDR2 as SYGVNS. The V end lost 3 bases, the J end lost 4 bases, and 6 bases lay between the germline ends. The CDR3 contains 13 residues. CDR3 DNA: TGTGCCAGCAGTGAGGACTTTAATGAAAAACTGTTTTTT. It yields the protein CASSEDFNEKLFF.

The chain combines TRBV19 with TRBJ2-1; 12 nucleotides agree with TRBD2. Trimming took 3 bases from V and 12 from J; bases not matched to a gene: 18. The germline gives CDR1 LNHDA, CDR2 SQIVND (reference sequence). CDR3 length: 18 residues. CDR3 sequence: CASSMTLRASGRAIPQFF. CDR3 DNA sequence: TGTGCCAGTAGTATGACTTTAAGGGCTAGCGGGAGGGCCATCCCGCAGTTCTTC.

The table lists this clone with a count of one. The rearrangement joins TRBV27 to TRBJ2-7, with 7 nucleotides matching TRBD1. V lost 7 bases, J lost 2 bases, and 11 bases stayed unmatched. CDR1 is MNHEY and CDR2 is SMNVEV in the germline V gene (reference sequence). The CDR3 totals 15 residues. This chain's CDR3 is CASNPGTVMAYEQYF. The CDR3 DNA sequence: TGTGCCAGCAACCCCGGGACAGTAATGGCCTACGAGCAGTACTTC.

This clone was counted between two and nine times. The chain recombines TRBV4-3 with TRBJ2-1; D not resolved. The CDR3 contains 12 residues. V was pared by 2 bases and J by 13 bases, with 12 bases between. Germline-derived CDR1 and CDR2 are LGHNA and YSLEER. The CDR3 here is CASSQKDLPQFF. The CDR3 nucleotides are TGCGCCAGCAGCCAAAAGGACCTCCCCCAGTTCTTC.

CDR3 amino acids: CASSQDRGGNYGYTF. Here the CDR3 DNA reads TGCGCCAGCAGCCAAGACAGGGGAGGTAACTATGGCTACACCTTC. This chain links TRBV4-1 with TRBJ1-2, with D perhaps TRBD1 (6 bases). CDR1 MGHRA and CDR2 YSYEKL come from the germline V gene. Trimming shortened V by 0 bases and J by 1 base, and 9 bases separated the two germline ends. The CDR3 runs to 15 residues.

The chain uses TRBV7-2 and TRBJ2-1; D possibly uses TRBD1 or TRBD2 (7 bases each). CDR3 length: 17 amino acids. Germline lookup yields CDR1 SGHTA and CDR2 FQGNSA. V shed 10 bases and J shed 0 bases, with 22 bases lying between them. The CDR3 sequence: CATRDKGGGGSYNEQFF. The CDR3 DNA follows: TGTGCCACCAGAGACAAAGGGGGCGGGGGCTCCTACAATGAGCAGTTCTTC.

The chain combines TRBV10-3 with TRBJ2-3; maybe TRBD2 (6 bases). CDR3 length: 13 amino acids. V was clipped by 6 bases and J by 2 bases, with 9 bases between them. Germline V gene lookup returns CDR1 ENHRY and CDR2 SYGVKD. The DNA for the CDR3 is TGTGCCATCAGCGGGGGACCCACAGATACGCAGTATTTT. Amino acids: CAISGGPTDTQYF.

The rearrangement joins TRBV11-3 to TRBJ2-5, with 9 bases aligning to TRBD2. The CDR3 is made up of 14 amino acids. V lost 6 bases to trimming and J lost 5 bases; unmatched junction nucleotides: 7. Germline CDR1 reads SGHNT; CDR2 reads YENEEA. CDR3 nucleotides: TGTGCCAGCAGTCTTAGCGGGAGTGAGGAGACCCAGTACTTC. Its protein is CASSLSGSEETQYF.

The rearrangement uses TRBV13 and TRBJ2-1; D is unclear. This CDR3 comprises 13 residues. V was clipped by 8 bases and J by 0 bases, with 8 bases between them. Germline lookup yields CDR1 PRHDT and CDR2 FYEKMQ (reference sequence). The CDR3 loop is CASLRSSYNEQFF. The CDR3 nucleotides read TGTGCCAGCTTAAGAAGCTCCTACAATGAGCAGTTCTTC.

V gene TRBV9 combines with J gene TRBJ1-3, with 9 bases matching TRBD1. The CDR3 is made up of 19 amino acids. With 3 bases clipped from V and 0 bases from J, the junction kept 13 bases outside the gene matches. Looked up from germline, CDR1 is SGDLS and CDR2 is YYNGEE. In nucleotides, the CDR3 is TGTGCCAGCAGCGATGCTCTCGGGACAGGGCTGCCCTCTGGAAACACCATATATTTT. Translating gives CASSDALGTGLPSGNTIYF.

The table lists this clone with a count of one. The genes are TRBV7-2 and TRBJ2-1; 8 bases are shared with TRBD1. Unmatched junction bases numbered 5, after V lost 3 bases and J lost 4 bases. Germline loops: CDR1 SGHTA, CDR2 FQGNSA. The CDR3 length is 15 residues. The CDR3 nucleotides are TGTGCCAGCAGCTTCGACGGACAGGGTTACAATGAGCAGTTCTTC. Its protein is CASSFDGQGYNEQFF.

Regarding this clone: The junction does not match germline at one end; this may be a read error. The chain combines TRBV2 with TRBJ1-1; possibly TRBD1 for D (6 bases). Germline CDR1 SNHLY, CDR2 FYNNEI. The CDR3 runs to 11 residues. DNA of the CDR3: TGTGCCAGCAGTGAAGCGAGACAGGCTAAGTTT. Translation gives CASSEARQAKF.

This clone occurred once. The V gene is TRBV25-1, the J gene TRBJ1-1; a possible D gene is TRBD1 (6 bases). Germline-derived CDR1 and CDR2 are MGHDK and SYGVNS. The CDR3 is 13 amino acids. V was shortened by 5 bases and J by 5 bases, with 12 bases between the two germline ends. CDR3 amino acids: CASSLQGSTEAFF. The CDR3 DNA reads TGTGCCAGCAGTTTACAGGGATCGACTGAAGCTTTCTTT.

This chain links TRBV25-1 with TRBJ2-5; possible D gene TRBD1, 5 bases. Trimming stripped 1 base from V and 9 bases from J, with 9 bases between. CDR1 MGHDK and CDR2 SYGVNS come from the germline V gene. The CDR3 is 12 residues long. The chain's CDR3 is CASSESGAAQYF. For the CDR3, the DNA is TGTGCCAGCAGTGAATCTGGGGCGGCCCAGTACTTC.

The genes are TRBV2 and TRBJ1-5; D gene ambiguous. V was clipped by 7 bases and J by 5 bases, with 12 bases between them. The CDR3 has 13 amino acids. Germline V lookup: CDR1 SNHLY, CDR2 FYNNEI. The DNA for the CDR3 is TGTGCCAGCAACCCTGGCGGTGATCAGCCCCAGCATTTT. It yields the protein CASNPGGDQPQHF.

The chain combines TRBV10-3 with TRBJ2-7; the match to TRBD1 covers 10 bases. V shed 1 base, J shed 7 bases, and the junction held 7 bases outside the gene matches. Germline CDR1 reads ENHRY; CDR2 reads SYGVKD. The CDR3 length is 15 residues. In DNA form, the CDR3 reads TGTGCCATCAGTGAGTTTGGGACAGGGGAGGGGGAGCAGTACTTC. Amino acid sequence: CAISEFGTGEGEQYF.

This rearrangement joins TRBV7-2 to TRBJ2-1, with TRBD2 matching 16 bases. Germline V gene data show CDR1 as SGHTA and CDR2 as FQGNSA. The CDR3 is 15 amino acids. V lost 5 bases, J lost 8 bases, and 3 bases stayed unmatched. The CDR3 sequence: CASSPGTSGRDEQFF. CDR3 nucleotides: TGTGCCAGCAGCCCAGGGACTAGCGGGAGGGATGAGCAGTTCTTC.

V and J are TRBV7-8 and TRBJ2-1; tentatively, D is TRBD2 (5 bases). Between the trimmed V and J ends, which lost 4 bases and 0 bases, there was a span of 13 bases. Germline V gives CDR1 SGHVS, CDR2 FQNEAQ. The CDR3 consists of 16 residues. The CDR3 DNA sequence: TGTGCCAGCAGCTGGGGTAGCGAGAGCTCCTACAATGAGCAGTTCTTC. It is translated as CASSWGSESSYNEQFF.